The 18 T cell receptor beta chains below come from one sample, sequenced in a study of blood T cell repertoires in COVID-19 (dated by TCRdb to 2020 to 2021). Library method: the immunoSEQ multiplex PCR assay. TCRdb re-hosts the immuneACCESS table, in-frame sequences only. Its copies lack some clones; in the studies checked, an unresolved V gene accounts for under half of them, and the cause for the rest is not known. The sample profile shows around 230,000 clones; almost 85% of them were found once. Clones ranked in the top ten supply 5.1% of the sample. Sequencing was carried out using peripheral blood. The receptors derive from a middle-aged man with COVID-19, enrolled during active disease.

This chain's CDR3 is CASGTSGANTGELFF. DNA of the CDR3: TGTGCTAGTGGTACAAGCGGGGCGAACACCGGGGAGCTGTTTTTT. V gene TRBV12-5 combines with J gene TRBJ2-2; TRBD2 aligns across 7 bases. In germline, CDR1 is LGHNT, CDR2 FRNRAP. The trim removed 5 bases at V and 0 bases at J, leaving 3 bases unmatched. This CDR3 comprises 15 residues.

CDR3 nucleotide sequence: TGTGCCAGCAGCAAAGATTCAGGGAAGCTTCGACCTGGGGCCAACGTCCTGACTTTC. Translating gives CASSKDSGKLRPGANVLTF. The chain couples TRBV21-1 to TRBJ2-6; TRBD1 is the table's D call and was not checked against the DNA. TRBV21-1 is deemed a pseudogene. The CDR3 is made up of 19 amino acids.

The V call is TRBV5-4, the J call TRBJ2-3, with TRBD2 identical over 12 bases. The CDR3 spans 15 residues. The germline CDR1 and CDR2 sequences are SGHNT and YYREEE (reference sequence). J was trimmed by 6 bases and V by 4 bases; bases with no gene match: 6. The CDR3 protein is CASSPTSGGFDTQYF. The CDR3 DNA follows: TGTGCCAGCAGCCCTACTAGCGGGGGGTTCGATACGCAGTATTTT. Using reference TRBV5-4 and TRBJ2-3 for the parts outside the CDR3, the full variable domain is ETGVTQSPTHLIKTRGQQVTLRCSSQSGHNTVSWYQQALGQGPQFIFQYYREEENGRGNFPPRFSGLQFPNYSSELNVNALELDDSALYLCASSPTSGGFDTQYFGPGTRLTVL.

This chain uses TRBV7-2 with TRBJ2-7; 8 bases match TRBD1. After removal of 4 bases from V and 2 bases from J, the junction contained 7 bases not matched to a gene. This CDR3 comprises 15 residues. Looked up from germline, CDR1 is SGHTA and CDR2 is FQGNSA. CDR3 bases: TGTGCCAGCAGCTCCGCCGGGACAGGACCCTACGAGCAGTACTTC. Amino acid sequence: CASSSAGTGPYEQYF.

Concerning this clone itself: One junction end disagrees with the germline gene, perhaps due to a read error. The rearrangement links TRBV13 to TRBJ1-4; 8 bases fit TRBD1. This CDR3 comprises 13 residues. In germline, CDR1 is PRHDT, CDR2 FYEKMQ (reference sequence). The CDR3 nucleotides read TGTGCCAGCAGCTTGACAGGGGCGTACAAAACTGTTTTT. Its protein is CASSLTGAYKTVF.

CDR3 DNA sequence: TGTGCCAGCAGCTTCGCAGGGACCTATAATTCACCCCTCCACTTT. This codes for CASSFAGTYNSPLHF. This rearrangement joins TRBV7-3 to TRBJ1-6, with D maybe TRBD1 (5 bases). Per the germline V gene, CDR1 is SGHTA and CDR2 is FQGTGA. Trimming shortened V by 3 bases and J by 2 bases, and 8 bases separated the two germline ends. The CDR3 is made up of 15 amino acids. The whole variable domain, remainder taken from reference TRBV7-3 and TRBJ1-6, is GAGVSQTPSNKVTEKGKYVELRCDPISGHTALYWYRQSLGQGPEFLIYFQGTGAADDSGLPNDRFFAVRPEGSVSTLKIQRTERGDSAVYLCASSFAGTYNSPLHFGNGTRLTVT.

V and J are TRBV5-1 and TRBJ2-3; TRBD2 aligns across 8 bases. CDR1 is SGHRS and CDR2 is YFSETQ in the germline V gene. CDR3 length equals 17 residues. V dropped 0 bases and J dropped 8; count of bases not matched to a gene: 14. The CDR3 DNA reads TGCGCCAGCAGCTTGGGTCCAGCGGGGGCCACCGCAGGTACGCAGTATTTT. Amino acid sequence: CASSLGPAGATAGTQYF.

The chain links TRBV7-8 to TRBJ2-5; tentative D call: TRBD1 (6 bases). Germline assignment: CDR1 SGHVS and CDR2 FQNEAQ. The CDR3 consists of 13 residues. The germline V and J ends were trimmed by 5 bases and 3 bases, with 10 bases remaining between them. The CDR3 DNA is TGTGCCAGCAGCGAAGACAGGAAAGAGACCCAGTACTTC. Residues: CASSEDRKETQYF.

J is TRBJ2-1 and V is TRBV28, with 7 positions matching TRBD2. CDR1 is MDHEN, CDR2 SYDVKM, per germline. The CDR3 length is 13 residues. The chain's CDR3 is CAPRWGGPNEQFF. For the CDR3, the DNA is TGTGCTCCAAGGTGGGGGGGTCCGAATGAGCAGTTCTTC.

The V gene is TRBV6-5, the J gene TRBJ2-7, with 10 nucleotides matching TRBD1. The length of the CDR3 is 15 residues. Germline lookup yields CDR1 MNHEY and CDR2 SVGAGI. With V trimmed by 2 bases and J by 1 base, 2 bases remained unmatched. In DNA form, the CDR3 reads TGTGCCAGCAGTTACGACAGGGGGCCGTCCTACGAGCAGTACTTC. Translated, it gives CASSYDRGPSYEQYF.

The chain links TRBV6-2 or TRBV6-3 to TRBJ2-5; D gene ambiguous. The CDR3 totals 12 residues. Trimming shortened V by 4 bases and J by 5 bases, and 8 bases separated the two germline ends. Germline CDR1 reads MNHEY; CDR2 reads SVGEGT. This CDR3 reads CASSSMVETQYF. CDR3 bases: TGTGCCAGCAGTTCTATGGTGGAGACCCAGTACTTC.

V and J are TRBV11-2 and TRBJ1-1; D may be TRBD1 (5 bases). Trimming pared 1 base from V and 1 base from J, leaving 10 bases between. This CDR3 has 15 amino acids. Per the germline V gene, CDR1 is SGHAT and CDR2 is FQNNGV. The CDR3 sequence is CASSLAKRGNTEAFF. The CDR3 nucleotides read TGTGCCAGCAGCTTAGCTAAAAGGGGGAACACTGAAGCTTTCTTT.

V usage is TRBV3-1 (or the pseudogene TRBV3-2) and J usage is TRBJ1-2, with D tentatively TRBD1 (5 bases). Trimming cost V 1 base and J 2 bases, with 14 bases left between them. This CDR3 region has 16 residues. Germline V gene sequence: CDR1 LGHDT, CDR2 YNNKEL (reference sequence). This CDR3 reads CASSQVSSGWNYGYTF. The CDR3, as DNA: TGTGCCAGCAGCCAAGTATCCTCAGGGTGGAACTATGGCTACACCTTC.

This clone occurred once. In DNA form, the CDR3 reads TGTGCCAGCAGCCCCCGGTGGGGGAACGAGGGGGCGGGCGGGGAGCTGTTTTTT. Its translation is CASSPRWGNEGAGGELFF. The J gene is TRBJ2-2, the V gene TRBV5-4; the match to TRBD1 covers 7 bases. The germline V gene has CDR1 SGHNT and CDR2 YYREEE (reference sequence). Losses at the gene ends were 4 bases for V and 7 bases for J; bases not matched to a gene: 19. CDR3 length equals 18 residues.

The chain has TRBV5-4 and TRBJ2-1; TRBD2 matches at 7 bases. Germline lookup yields CDR1 SGHNT and CDR2 YYREEE (reference sequence). CDR3 size: 14 residues. The J segment lost 6 bases and the V segment lost 4 bases, leaving 7 bases of the junction unmatched. The CDR3 region has the DNA TGTGCCAGCAGCCCGCCCGGCGGGGGCAATGAGCAGTTCTTC. Translation: CASSPPGGGNEQFF.

This clone was detected only once. This chain links TRBV29-1 with TRBJ2-2, with 13 bases fitting TRBD2. CDR3 length equals 16 residues. The germline V gene encodes CDR1 SQVTM and CDR2 ANQGSEA. V gave up 6 bases and J gave up 3 bases; unmatched junction bases: 7. DNA for the CDR3: TGCAGCGTGGGGGGGACTAGCGGGGCTTACACCGGGGAGCTGTTTTTT. It is translated as CSVGGTSGAYTGELFF.

The genes are TRBV13 and TRBJ1-4; TRBD1 might be the D (6 bases). Germline CDR1 and CDR2: PRHDT and FYEKMQ (reference sequence). Deletions cut 5 bases from V and 4 bases from J, with 11 bases between. CDR3 length: 14 residues. The CDR3 loop is CASSPTGYNEKLFF. As DNA, the CDR3 is TGTGCCAGCAGCCCCACAGGGTATAATGAAAAACTGTTTTTT.

This clone was observed a few times. This chain links TRBV14 with TRBJ1-1, with D maybe TRBD1 (5 bases). Trimming removed 0 bases from V and 7 bases from J, with 18 bases in between. The CDR3 is 16 residues long. Germline CDR1 is SGHDN and CDR2 is FVKESK. For the CDR3, the DNA is TGTGCCAGCAGCCAAGATTCTGGCGGGGCATGGGGTGAAGCTTTCTTT. Translated, it gives CASSQDSGGAWGEAFF. The full variable domain, its missing parts supplied by reference TRBV14 and TRBJ1-1, is EAGVTQFPSHSVIEKGQTVTLRCDPISGHDNLYWYRRVMGKEIKFLLHFVKESKQDESGMPNNRFLAERTGGTYSTLKVQPAELEDSGVYFCASSQDSGGAWGEAFFGQGTRLTVV.